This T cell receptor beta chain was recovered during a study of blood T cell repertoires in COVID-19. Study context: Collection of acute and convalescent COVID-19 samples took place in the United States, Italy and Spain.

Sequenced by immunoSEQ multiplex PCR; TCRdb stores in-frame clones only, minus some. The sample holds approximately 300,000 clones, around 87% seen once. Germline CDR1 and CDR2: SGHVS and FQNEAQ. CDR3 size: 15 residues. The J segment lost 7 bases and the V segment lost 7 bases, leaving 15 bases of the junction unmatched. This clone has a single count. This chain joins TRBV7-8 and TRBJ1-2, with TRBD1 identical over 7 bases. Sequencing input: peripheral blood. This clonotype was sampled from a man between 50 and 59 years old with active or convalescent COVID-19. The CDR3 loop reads CASINAGTEEGGYTF. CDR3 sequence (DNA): TGTGCCAGCATCAATGCCGGGACAGAAGAAGGTGGCTACACCTTC.